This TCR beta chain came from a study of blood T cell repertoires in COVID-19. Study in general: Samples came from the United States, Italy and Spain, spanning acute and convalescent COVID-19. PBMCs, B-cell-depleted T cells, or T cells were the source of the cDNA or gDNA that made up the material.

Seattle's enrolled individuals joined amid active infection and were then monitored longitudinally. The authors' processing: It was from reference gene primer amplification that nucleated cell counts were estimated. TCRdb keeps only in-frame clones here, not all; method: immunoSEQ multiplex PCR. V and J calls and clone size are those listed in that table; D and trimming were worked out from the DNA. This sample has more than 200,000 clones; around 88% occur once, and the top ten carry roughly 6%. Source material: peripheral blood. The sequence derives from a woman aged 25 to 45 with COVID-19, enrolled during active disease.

The CDR3 protein is CASSLRTSGYNEQFF. CDR3 bases: TGTGCCAGCAGCCTCCGGACTAGCGGCTACAATGAGCAGTTCTTC. The chain has TRBV28 and TRBJ2-1, with 10 bases identical to TRBD2. J lost 3 bases, V lost 6 bases, and 5 bases had no gene match. The CDR3 contains 15 residues. Germline V lookup: CDR1 MDHEN, CDR2 SYDVKM.